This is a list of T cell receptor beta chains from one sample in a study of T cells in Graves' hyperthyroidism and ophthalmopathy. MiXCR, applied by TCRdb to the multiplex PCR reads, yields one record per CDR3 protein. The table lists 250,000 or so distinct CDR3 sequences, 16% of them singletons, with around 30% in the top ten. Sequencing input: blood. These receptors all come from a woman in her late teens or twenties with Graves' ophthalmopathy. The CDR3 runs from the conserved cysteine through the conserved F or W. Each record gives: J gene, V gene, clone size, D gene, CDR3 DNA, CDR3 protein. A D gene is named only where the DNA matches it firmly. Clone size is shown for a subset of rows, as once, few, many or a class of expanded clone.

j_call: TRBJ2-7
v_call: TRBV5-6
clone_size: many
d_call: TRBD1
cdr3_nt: TGTGCCAGCAGCCGCGGGACAGGGTATTTCGAGCAGTACTTC
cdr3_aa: CASSRGTGYFEQYF

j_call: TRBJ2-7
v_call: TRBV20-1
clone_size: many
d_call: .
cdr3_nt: TGCAGTGTCGGGAGCTCCTACGAGCAGTACTTC
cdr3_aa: CSVGSSYEQYF

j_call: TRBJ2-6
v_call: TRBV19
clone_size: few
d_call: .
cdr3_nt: TGTGCCAGTAGTATGGGGACTGGGGCCAACGTCCTGACTTTC
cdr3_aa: CASSMGTGANVLTF

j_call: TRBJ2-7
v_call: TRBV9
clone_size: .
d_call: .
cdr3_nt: TGTGCCAGCAGCGTAGAGGGACATACTACCTACGAGCAGTACTTC
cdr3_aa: CASSVEGHTTYEQYF

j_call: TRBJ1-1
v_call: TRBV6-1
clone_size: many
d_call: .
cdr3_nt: TGTGCCAGCAGTGAGTGGCAGATGAACACTGAAGCTTTCTTT
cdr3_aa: CASSEWQMNTEAFF

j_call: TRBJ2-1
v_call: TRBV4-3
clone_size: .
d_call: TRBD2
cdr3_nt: TGCGCCAGCAGCCAAGATAGCGGGGGGTACAATGAGCAGTTCTTC
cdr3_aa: CASSQDSGGYNEQFF

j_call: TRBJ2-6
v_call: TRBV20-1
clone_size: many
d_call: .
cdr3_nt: TGCAGTGCTAGAGGGGACCGCGTCTACTCTGGGGCCAACGTCCTGACTTTC
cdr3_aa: CSARGDRVYSGANVLTF

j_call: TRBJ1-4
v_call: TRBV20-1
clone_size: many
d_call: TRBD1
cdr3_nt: TGCAGTGCCCTCGACAGGGCCGGTAATGAAAAACTGTTTTTT
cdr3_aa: CSALDRAGNEKLFF

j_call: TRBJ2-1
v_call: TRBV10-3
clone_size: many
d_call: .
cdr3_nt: TGTGCCATCAGTGAGTCGAGAAGGATGGCCTACAATGAGCAGTTCTTC
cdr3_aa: CAISESRRMAYNEQFF

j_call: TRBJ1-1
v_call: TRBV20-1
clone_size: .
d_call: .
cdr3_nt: TGCAGTGCTAGAAGAGTGGCGGGGACGAACCAAGAAGCTTTCTTT
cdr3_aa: CSARRVAGTNQEAFF

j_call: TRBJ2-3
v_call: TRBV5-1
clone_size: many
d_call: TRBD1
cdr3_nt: TGCGCCAGCAGCTTGAAGAGGGGGCTAGCCACAGATACGCAGTATTTT
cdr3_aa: CASSLKRGLATDTQYF

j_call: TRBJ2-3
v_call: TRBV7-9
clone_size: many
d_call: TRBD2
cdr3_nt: TGTGCCAGCCGCAAGGGGGGACTAGCGGGAGGCACAGATACGCAGTATTTT
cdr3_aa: CASRKGGLAGGTDTQYF

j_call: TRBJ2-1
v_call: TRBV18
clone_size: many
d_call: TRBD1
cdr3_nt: TGTGCCAGCTCCTCCCAGCCCCGAACAGGGGGGACCTACAATGAGCAGTTCTTC
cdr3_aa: CASSSQPRTGGTYNEQFF

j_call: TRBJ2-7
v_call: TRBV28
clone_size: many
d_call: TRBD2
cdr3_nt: TGTGCCAGCAAACTCAAAGGACTAGCGGGAGGTCAAATCGGATTCTACGAGCAGTACTTC
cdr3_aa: CASKLKGLAGGQIGFYEQYF

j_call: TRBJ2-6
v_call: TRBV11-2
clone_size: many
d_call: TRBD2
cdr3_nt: TGTGCCAGCAGCTCTAGCGGTACTAGCTCTGGGGCCAACGTCCTGACTTTC
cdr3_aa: CASSSSGTSSGANVLTF

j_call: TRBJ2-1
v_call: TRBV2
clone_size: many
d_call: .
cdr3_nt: TGTGCCAGCAGGGGGACCCCAGACAGCAGGGAGCAGTTCTTC
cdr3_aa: CASRGTPDSREQFF

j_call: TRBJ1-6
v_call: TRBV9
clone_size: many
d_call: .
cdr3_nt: TGTGCCTCCAGGGGAGCGACCGATAATTCACCCCTCCACTTT
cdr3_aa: CASRGATDNSPLHF

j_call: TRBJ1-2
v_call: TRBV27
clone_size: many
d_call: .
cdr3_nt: TGTGCCAGCAGTAAAACCGCGGACAGAATCTATGGCTACACCTTC
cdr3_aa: CASSKTADRIYGYTF

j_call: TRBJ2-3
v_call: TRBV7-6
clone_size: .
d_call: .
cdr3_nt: TGTGCCAGCAGCTTGCTAGCTGTTAGCACAGATACGCAGTATTTT
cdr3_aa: CASSLLAVSTDTQYF

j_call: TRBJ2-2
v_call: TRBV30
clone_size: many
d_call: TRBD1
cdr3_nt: TGTGCCTGGAGTCTAGGGGGACAGACGAACACCGGGGAGCTGTTTTTT
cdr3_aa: CAWSLGGQTNTGELFF

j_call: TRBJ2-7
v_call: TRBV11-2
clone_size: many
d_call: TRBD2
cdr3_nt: TGTGCCAGCAGCTTAGCCCTAGCGGGAGTACGCTACGAGCAGTACTTC
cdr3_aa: CASSLALAGVRYEQYF

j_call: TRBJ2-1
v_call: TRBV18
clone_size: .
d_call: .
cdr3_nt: TGTGCCAGCTCACCAACGGCAGGGGCATCCAATGAGCAGTCCTTC
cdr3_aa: CASSPTAGASNEQSF

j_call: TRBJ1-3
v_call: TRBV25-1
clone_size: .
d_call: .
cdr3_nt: TGTGCCAGCAGTGAAATAACGGGAGGGGTCGGAAACACCATATATTTT
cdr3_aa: CASSEITGGVGNTIYF

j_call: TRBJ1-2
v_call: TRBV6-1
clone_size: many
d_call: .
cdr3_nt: TGTGCCAGCAGTCCTAATCCGGAGGACTATGGCTACACCTTC
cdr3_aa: CASSPNPEDYGYTF

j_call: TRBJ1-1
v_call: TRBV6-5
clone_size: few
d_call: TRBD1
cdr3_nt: TGTGCCAGCAGTTACTCGGCGGGGACAGCTGAAGCTTTCTTT
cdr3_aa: CASSYSAGTAEAFF

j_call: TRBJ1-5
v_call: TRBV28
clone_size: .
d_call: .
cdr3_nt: TGTGCCAGCAGTTTGGGGGGGGCCGACAATCAGCCCCAGCATTTT
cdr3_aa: CASSLGGADNQPQHF

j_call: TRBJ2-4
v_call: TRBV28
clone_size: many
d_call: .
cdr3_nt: TGTGCCAGCAGTGTATTCACAGGGATAAGCAAAAACATTCAGTACTTC
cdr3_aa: CASSVFTGISKNIQYF

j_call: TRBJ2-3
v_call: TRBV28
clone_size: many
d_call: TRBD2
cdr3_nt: TGTGCCAGCACTAGCGGGTGGGATACGCAGTATTTT
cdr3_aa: CASTSGWDTQYF

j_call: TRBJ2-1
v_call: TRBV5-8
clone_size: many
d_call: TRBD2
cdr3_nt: TGTGCCAGCAGCTTAGCGGGGGGGCGTGAGCAGTTCTTC
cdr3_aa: CASSLAGGREQFF

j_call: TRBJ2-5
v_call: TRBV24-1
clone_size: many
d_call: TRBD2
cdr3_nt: TGTGCCACAGGAAACGGGAGGGCAGAGACCCAGTACTTC
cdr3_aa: CATGNGRAETQYF

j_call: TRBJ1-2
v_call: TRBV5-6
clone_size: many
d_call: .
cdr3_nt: TGTGCCAGCAGCTCCCGGACACTTACCCCTAACTATGGCTACACCTTC
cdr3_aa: CASSSRTLTPNYGYTF

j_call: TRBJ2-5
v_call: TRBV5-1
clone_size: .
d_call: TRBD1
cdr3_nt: TGCGCCAGCAGCTTGGCGGGACAGGGGATATTGGAGACCCAGTACTTC
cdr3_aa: CASSLAGQGILETQYF

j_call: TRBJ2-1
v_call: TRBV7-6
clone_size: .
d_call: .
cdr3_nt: TGTGCCAGCAGCTTGAAGGTAGTGGAGGACTACAAAGACAATGAGCAGTTCTTC
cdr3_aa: CASSLKVVEDYKDNEQFF

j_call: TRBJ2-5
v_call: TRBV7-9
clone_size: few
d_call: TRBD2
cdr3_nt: TGTGCCAGCAGCCCTAGCGGGAGGGGCGGAGAGACCCAGTACTTC
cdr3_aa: CASSPSGRGGETQYF

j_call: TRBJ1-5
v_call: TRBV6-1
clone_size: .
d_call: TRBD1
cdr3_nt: TGTGCCAGCAGTCGATCCGGGACAGGGTATAGCAATCAGCCCCAGCATTTT
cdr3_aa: CASSRSGTGYSNQPQHF

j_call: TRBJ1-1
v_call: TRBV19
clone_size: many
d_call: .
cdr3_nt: TGTGCCAGTAGGACTCAAGGTGGGACTGAAGCTTTCTTT
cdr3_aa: CASRTQGGTEAFF

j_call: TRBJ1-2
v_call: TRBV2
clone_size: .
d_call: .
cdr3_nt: TGTGCCAGCAGGGCAGGGAGGAACTATGGCTACACCTTC
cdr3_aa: CASRAGRNYGYTF

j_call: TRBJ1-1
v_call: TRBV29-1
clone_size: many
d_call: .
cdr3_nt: TGCAGCGTTGTAGGAGACACTGAAGCTTTCTTT
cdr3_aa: CSVVGDTEAFF

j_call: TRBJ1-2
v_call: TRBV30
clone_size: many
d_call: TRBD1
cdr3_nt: TGTGCCTGCCCCGACAGGGGGCGCATCTATGGCTACACCTTC
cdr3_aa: CACPDRGRIYGYTF

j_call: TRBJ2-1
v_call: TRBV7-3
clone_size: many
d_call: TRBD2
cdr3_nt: TGTGCCAGCAGCTTACTCGGACTAGCGGGAGGGGGTGAGCAGTTCTTC
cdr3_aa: CASSLLGLAGGGEQFF

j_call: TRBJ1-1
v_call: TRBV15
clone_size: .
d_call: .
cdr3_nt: TGTGCCGCCAGCAGAGCGGTAATGACTGAAGCTTTCTTT
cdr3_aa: CAASRAVMTEAFF

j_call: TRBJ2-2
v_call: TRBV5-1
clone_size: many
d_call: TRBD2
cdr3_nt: TGCGCCAGCAGCGGGACTAGCGGGCCAACCGGGGAGCTGTTTTTT
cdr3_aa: CASSGTSGPTGELFF

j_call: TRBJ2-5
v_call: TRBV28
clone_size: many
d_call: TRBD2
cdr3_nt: TGTGCCAGCAGTTTGGCCGGGGGGGGACAAGAGACCCAGTACTTC
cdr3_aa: CASSLAGGGQETQYF

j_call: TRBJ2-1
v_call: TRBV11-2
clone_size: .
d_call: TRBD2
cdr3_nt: TGTGCCAGCAGTCTGGCACTAGCGGGAGCCCATGAGCAGTTCTTC
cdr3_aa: CASSLALAGAHEQFF

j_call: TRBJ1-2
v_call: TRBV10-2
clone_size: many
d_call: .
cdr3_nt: TGCGCCACCAGACAGAGTGGTAACTATGGCTACACCTTC
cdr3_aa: CATRQSGNYGYTF

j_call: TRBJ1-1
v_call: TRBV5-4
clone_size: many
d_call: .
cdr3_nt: TGTGCCAGCAGCTTAATTCAGGGAATGAACACTGAAGCTTTCTTT
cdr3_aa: CASSLIQGMNTEAFF

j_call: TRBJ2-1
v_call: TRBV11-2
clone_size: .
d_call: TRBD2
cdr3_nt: TGTGCCAGCAGCGGACTAGCGGGAGTGAATGAGCAGTTCTTC
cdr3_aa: CASSGLAGVNEQFF

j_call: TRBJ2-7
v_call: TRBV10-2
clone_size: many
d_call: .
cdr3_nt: TGCGCCAGCAGTGAGTCGATAGCCGAGCAGTACTTC
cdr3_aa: CASSESIAEQYF

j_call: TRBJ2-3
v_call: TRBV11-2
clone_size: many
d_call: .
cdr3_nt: TGTGCCAGCAGCCTCATGACTAGCACAGATACGCAGTATTTT
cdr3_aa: CASSLMTSTDTQYF

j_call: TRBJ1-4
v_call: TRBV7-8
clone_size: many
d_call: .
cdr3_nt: TGTGCCAGCAGCCTGGGACCTGGCGCAGAAAAACTGTTTTTT
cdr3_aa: CASSLGPGAEKLFF

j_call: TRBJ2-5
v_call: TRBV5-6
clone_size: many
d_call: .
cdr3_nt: TGTGCCAGCAGCTTCGGGGGGCCCTTGGGCGAGACCCAGTACTTC
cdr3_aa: CASSFGGPLGETQYF

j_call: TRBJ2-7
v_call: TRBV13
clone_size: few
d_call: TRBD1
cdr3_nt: TGTGCCAGCAGCTTGTTCGGGACAGGTAAAATCTCCTACGAGCAGTACTTC
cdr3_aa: CASSLFGTGKISYEQYF

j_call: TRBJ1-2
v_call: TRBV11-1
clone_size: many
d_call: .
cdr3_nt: TGTGCCAGCAGCTTAGACTCCACCAACTATGGCTACACCTTC
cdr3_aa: CASSLDSTNYGYTF

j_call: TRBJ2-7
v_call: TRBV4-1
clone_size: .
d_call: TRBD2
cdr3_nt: TGCGCCAGCAGCCAGGGATCTAGCGGGGGTTACGAGCAGTACTTC
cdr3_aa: CASSQGSSGGYEQYF

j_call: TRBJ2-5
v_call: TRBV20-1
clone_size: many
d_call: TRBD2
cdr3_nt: TGCAGTGCTTGGACTAGCGGGCAAGAGACCCAGTACTTC
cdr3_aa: CSAWTSGQETQYF

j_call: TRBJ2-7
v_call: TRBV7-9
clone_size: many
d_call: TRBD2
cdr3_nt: TGTGCCAGCAGTTACCTAGCGGGGGGGTACGAGCAGTACTTC
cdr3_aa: CASSYLAGGYEQYF

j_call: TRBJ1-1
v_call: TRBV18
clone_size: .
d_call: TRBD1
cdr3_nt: TGTGCCAGCTCACCCAGGGACAGGGCTACTGAAGCTTTCTTT
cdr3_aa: CASSPRDRATEAFF

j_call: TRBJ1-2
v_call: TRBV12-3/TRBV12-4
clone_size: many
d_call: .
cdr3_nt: TGTGCCAGCAGTTCTCACTCCGGGGGGGTCTATGGCTACACCTTC
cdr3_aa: CASSSHSGGVYGYTF